The T cell receptor (beta chain) under discussion was sequenced for a study of shared clonotypes between healthy human individuals. TCRdb's table, derived via immunoSEQ multiplex PCR, lists solely in-frame clones and lacks some. The data hold roughly 2.2 million clones, with approximately 95% observed a single time. Notes on this clone: Antigen unknown.

The V gene's germline CDR1 is SGHRS and CDR2 YFSETQ. V was pared by 5 bases and J by 3 bases, with 20 bases between. This CDR3 spans 16 amino acids. Study results and caveats: Generally, naive subsets came out with larger estimated richness than memory subsets.

This clonotype was obtained from a man younger than 35 in good health. Some clones in this sample may be carry-over from other donors' samples. Sequences were obtained from naive CD4+ T cells from PBMCs. The sample's subset: CD45RA+ positively selected. The chain is built from TRBV5-1 and TRBJ1-2; tentative D call: TRBD1 (5 bases). CDR3 in amino acids: CASRKQSRVLDYGYTF. For the CDR3, the DNA is TGCGCCAGCAGAAAACAATCCAGGGTCCTAGACTATGGCTACACCTTC.